This T cell receptor beta chain is from a study of blood T cell repertoires in COVID-19. Germline-derived CDR1 and CDR2 are SGDLS and YYNGEE. The V gene end was trimmed by 3 bases and the J gene end by 4 bases; junction bases not matched to a gene: 9. The CDR3 is made up of 16 amino acids. Sequenced by immunoSEQ multiplex PCR; TCRdb stores in-frame clones only, minus some. Counted here are over 250,000 clones, around 87% occurring once; the ten biggest clones make up 2% to 3%. This clonotype was sampled from a woman between 50 and 59 years old with acute or convalescent COVID-19. The chain is built from TRBV9 and TRBJ1-2, with 10 bases lining up with TRBD1. Material: peripheral blood. CDR3: CASSAGTGDSGYGYTF. The CDR3 region has the DNA TGTGCCAGCAGCGCGGGGACAGGGGACTCAGGCTATGGCTACACCTTC.